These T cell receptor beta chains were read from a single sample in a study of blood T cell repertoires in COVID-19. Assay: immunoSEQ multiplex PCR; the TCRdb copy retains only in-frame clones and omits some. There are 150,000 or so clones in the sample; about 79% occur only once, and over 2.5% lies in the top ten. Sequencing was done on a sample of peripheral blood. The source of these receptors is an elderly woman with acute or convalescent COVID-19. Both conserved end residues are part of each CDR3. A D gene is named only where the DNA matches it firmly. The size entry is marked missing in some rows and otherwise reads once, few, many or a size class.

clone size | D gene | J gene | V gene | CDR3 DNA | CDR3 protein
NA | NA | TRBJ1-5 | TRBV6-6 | TGTGCCAGCAGTTCCGATCAGCCCCAGCATTTT | CASSSDQPQHF
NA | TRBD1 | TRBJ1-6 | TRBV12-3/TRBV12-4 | TGTGCCAGCAGTTTCGAGACAGGGGCCCTCCACTTT | CASSFETGALHF
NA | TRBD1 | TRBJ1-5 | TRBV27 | TGTGCCAGCAGTCCGGTTAACTACAGGGGGGGTCAGCCCCAGCATTTT | CASSPVNYRGGQPQHF
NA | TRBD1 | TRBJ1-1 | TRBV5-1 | TGCGCCAGCTCTGACACAGGGGGCTTTACTGAAGCTTTCTTT | CASSDTGGFTEAFF
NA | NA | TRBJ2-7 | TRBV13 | TGTGCCAGCAGCCACCCAGGGACCTACGAGCAGTACTTC | CASSHPGTYEQYF
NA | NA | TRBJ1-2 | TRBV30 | TGTGCCTGGAGCCCCAGGAGGACAGTCTATGGCTACACCTTC | CAWSPRRTVYGYTF
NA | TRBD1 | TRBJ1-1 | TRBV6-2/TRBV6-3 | TGTGCCAGCAGTCCCCCGGACAGGGGAATGAACACTGAAGCTTTCTTT | CASSPPDRGMNTEAFF
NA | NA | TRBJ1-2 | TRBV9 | TGTGCCAGCAGCGTTTTTGCGGCAGAACCGGGTTCTGGCTATGGCTACACCTTC | CASSVFAAEPGSGYGYTF
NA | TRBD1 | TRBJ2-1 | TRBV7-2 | TGTGCCAGCAGCGTACAGGGGACGATTCAGTTCTTC | CASSVQGTIQFF
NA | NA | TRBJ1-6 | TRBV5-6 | TGTGCCAGCAGCTTGGCCGGGGATTCACCCCTCCACTTT | CASSLAGDSPLHF
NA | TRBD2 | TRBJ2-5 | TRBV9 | TGTGCCAGCAGCCCCATGGGTAGCGGGGTTCAAGAGACCCAGTACTTC | CASSPMGSGVQETQYF
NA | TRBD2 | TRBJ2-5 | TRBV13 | TGTGCCAGCAGCTTAGACAGAACTAGCGGGGGGGAAGAGACCCAGTACTTC | CASSLDRTSGGEETQYF
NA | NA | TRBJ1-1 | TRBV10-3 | TGTGCCATCAGTGAGTCGGTCAGGGCCACTGAAGCTTTCTTT | CAISESVRATEAFF
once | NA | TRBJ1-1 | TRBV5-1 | TGCGCCAGCAGCTTGAGTGGGGGGAGCACTGAAGCTTTCTTT | CASSLSGGSTEAFF
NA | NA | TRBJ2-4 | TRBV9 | TGTGCCAGCAGCGTAGGGGATGTGGGGGGTCCACGCATTCAGTACTTC | CASSVGDVGGPRIQYF
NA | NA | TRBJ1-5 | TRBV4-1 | TGCGCCAGCAGCCTCGGGGACAACAGCAATCAGCCCCAGCATTTT | CASSLGDNSNQPQHF
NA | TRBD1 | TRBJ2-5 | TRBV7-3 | TGTGCCAGCAGCTCCGGGACAGGGGGCGTAGAGACCCAGTACTTC | CASSSGTGGVETQYF
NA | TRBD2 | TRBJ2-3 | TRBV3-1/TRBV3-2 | TGTGCCAGCAGCCAAGTAGCGGGGGGCACAGATACGCAGTATTTT | CASSQVAGGTDTQYF
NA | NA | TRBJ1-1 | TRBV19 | TGTGCCAGTAGTCCCCAGGGCCCACCGAACACTGAAGCTTTCTTT | CASSPQGPPNTEAFF
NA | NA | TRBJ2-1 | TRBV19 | TGTGCCAGTAGTATGGCTCAGGGCTACAATGAGCAGTTCTTC | CASSMAQGYNEQFF
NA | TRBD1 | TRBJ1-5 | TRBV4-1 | TGCGCCAGCAGCCAAGAATCCGGGACAGTCTATAGCAATCAGCCCCAGCATTTT | CASSQESGTVYSNQPQHF
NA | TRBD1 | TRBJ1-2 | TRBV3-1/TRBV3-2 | TGTGCCAGCAGCCGAGACCGGGACAGGAGTAACTATGGCTACACCTTC | CASSRDRDRSNYGYTF
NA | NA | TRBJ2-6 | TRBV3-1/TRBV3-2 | TGTGCCAGCAGACGAGGACTCACCTCTGGGGCCAACGTCCTGACTTTC | CASRRGLTSGANVLTF
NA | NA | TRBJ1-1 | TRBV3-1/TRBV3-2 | TGTGCCAGCACCCCGGGACTTAAAGGGACTGAAGCTTTCTTT | CASTPGLKGTEAFF
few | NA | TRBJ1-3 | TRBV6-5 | TGTGCCAGCAGGTCAGGGGATTTCAGTGGAAACACCATATATTTT | CASRSGDFSGNTIYF
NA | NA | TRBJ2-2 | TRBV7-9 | TGTGCCCCCAGAGGCGGGGACACCGGGGAGCTGTTTTTT | CAPRGGDTGELFF
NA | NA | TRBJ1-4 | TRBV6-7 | TGTGCCAGCAGTCCCGACAGGAGAAAACTGTTTTTT | CASSPDRRKLFF
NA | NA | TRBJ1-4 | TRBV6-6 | TGTGCCAGCAGTTACTCGGTAGCCCCGCCTAATGAAAAACTGTTTTTT | CASSYSVAPPNEKLFF